The T cell receptor beta chain described here comes from a study of T cells in Graves' hyperthyroidism and ophthalmopathy (dated by TCRdb to between 2019 and 2020). Describing the broader study: Peripheral blood was sampled at the time of initial diagnosis, prior to any treatment. To identify distinguishing TCR V-J signatures, a discovery cohort of around 100 patients was used, comprising fewer than 45 with Graves' ophthalmopathy and 57 with stable Graves' hyperthyroidism. Prospective prediction of ophthalmopathy was tested in an independent validation cohort of approximately 19 hyperthyroidism patients and approximately 17 patients who later progressed to ophthalmopathy. The approximately 100 discovery patients were divided at random into training and test sets in a 7:3 ratio. In addition, the study compared T-cell repertoires in thyroid tissue and in blood from five or six Graves' hyperthyroidism patients. Once sampling was done, hyperthyroidism patients were given methimazole at a starting dose of 30 mg daily, whereas ophthalmopathy patients were given high-dose intravenous methylprednisolone. TCR Vbeta CDR3 sequencing of 120 to 150 peripheral blood samples (around 45 ophthalmopathy, 70 to 85 hyperthyroidism and roughly 17 progressor patients) is reported in the paper.

On this clonotype: It has no known antigen specificity. No quality values exist for individual bases; no much larger clone is one base distant.

On the study overall, not on this receptor specifically: Most expanded thyroid clonotypes (frequency above 0.001) were also detected in blood, a finding suggesting that blood repertoires may reflect thyroid immune responses. A 13 V-J signature model separated ophthalmopathy from stable hyperthyroidism, with just over 85% sensitivity and 81% to 83% specificity in cross-validation and 80%/75% in testing. During validation, the model predicted progression to ophthalmopathy a median of roughly six months ahead of onset, with more than 60% sensitivity and 72% to 85% specificity. No statistical method was used to set the sample size in advance, and investigators knew the group allocation.

The CDR3 runs 11 amino acids, cysteine and phenylalanine included. Here the CDR3 DNA is all that survives: 33 bases in frame from base 1. Here V drops 6 bases and J drops 12 bases, and the junction holds 4 bases not matched to any gene. CDR1 and CDR2, per the germline V gene, are MNHNS and SASEGT. Stable Graves' hyperthyroidism was defined as the absence of progression to ophthalmopathy over 18 months of follow-up. Hyperthyroidism patients were newly diagnosed, had a disease duration of under 2 months, and were aged 18 to 65 years. Exclusion was applied to patients with uncontrolled infections, other autoimmune diseases, pregnancy or lactation. Diagnoses were established on the basis of clinical symptoms, serum thyroxine and TRAb, thyroid ultrasound, and orbital computed tomography. PBMCs were separated from roughly 9.6 ml of fresh peripheral blood using Ficoll-Paque density gradient centrifugation. Total RNA was extracted using Trizol reagent, and RNA quality was assessed on an Agilent 2100 Bioanalyzer.

TCR beta CDR3 regions were amplified from RNA transcripts. For the first round of RT-PCR on the TCR CDR3, the HTBI primer set was used together with the Qiagen OneStep RT-PCR kit. Libraries were constructed in a second round of multiplex PCR, after which size selection and purification were carried out. Libraries were sequenced paired-end with 100 bp reads on an Illumina HiSeq2000. For the original study's pipeline: SOAPnuke was used to process the raw data, throwing out any read that contained adapters or uncalled bases, had a mean Phred below 15, or lacked an exact constant-primer or identifier match. High-quality paired reads were merged with COPE v1.2.5, and unique nucleotide sequences were defined as clonotypes. Clonotypes were aligned to IMGT TRBV, TRBD and TRBJ reference segments using MiTCR v1.1. The analysis included only V-J combinations with a frequency above 0.0001, which together covered over 98% of the repertoires. The TCS score was defined as F50 (clonal expansion) divided by E x V (chaos), with BLOSUM62-based TCRdist calculated between CDR3 peptides within each V-J. Welch's t-statistics and random forest reduced 450 to 600 V-J features to roughly 13, which were used in a naive Bayes classifier (R e1071). In-frame beta chains were kept once TCRdb had trimmed the public reads at Q25 with fastp and called clones with MiXCR. Every CDR3 protein is listed once, alongside the most common genes and DNA of its rows. The V and J calls shown here were made by TCRdb, not taken from the authors' results. For this sample there are some 620,000 distinct CDR3 sequences; about 17% appear just once. The ten most abundant clones make up over 3.5% of the sample.

Input material: blood. Recombination joined TRBV6-1 with TRBJ2-3; the junction holds 9 bases that match TRBD2. The TCR sequence derives from a woman in her twenties or thirties with Graves' hyperthyroidism. The CDR3 reads CASSSGRLQYF. The nucleotide sequence reads as follows: TGTGCCAGCAGCAGCGGGAGGTTACAGTATTTT.